The clone carrying this T cell receptor beta chain was seen many times. What it binds is not known. Making the TCR beta libraries involved quantitative 5'-RACE with molecular barcodes. TCRdb reprocessed the 5' RACE reads via MiXCR and lists one record per CDR3 protein. The table includes 450,000 to 550,000 distinct CDR3 sequences, roughly 5.3% detected once. After removal of 7 bases from V and 3 bases from J, the junction contained 4 bases not matched to a gene. Germline V gene data show CDR1 as DFQATT and CDR2 as SNEGSKA (reference sequence). This CDR3 spans 13 amino acids. This entry comes from a study of CD8 T cells in ankylosing spondylitis. Overall study results and limits: Disease-linked clones bore a CD8+ phenotype, appearing relatively rarely in peripheral blood. Disease-linked clones reportedly showed significant enrichment in matched ankylosing spondylitis synovial fluid. Reactive arthritis synovial fluid and blood previously showed some of these motif variants. A TCR beta motif of eight highly homologous variants appeared characteristic of ankylosing spondylitis blood.

This receptor was identified in a male donor with ankylosing spondylitis. This sequence joins TRBV20-1 and TRBJ2-2; 8 nucleotides agree with TRBD2. What was sequenced was blood, either unsorted or a sorted T cell fraction (not recorded which). CDR3 bases: TGCAGTGGATCGCGGGAGGACACCGGGGAGCTGTTTTTT. Residues: CSGSREDTGELFF.